The T cell receptor beta chain described here comes from a study of beta chain features in type 1 diabetes (dated by TCRdb to about 2018). Study-wide context: Mean age, gender distribution, total cell number and subset yield did not differ between patients and healthy donors. The study compared the TCRB repertoires of sorted circulating CD4+ T cell subsets in recently diagnosed type 1 diabetes patients with those in matched healthy donors. Regulatory and stem cell-like memory subsets were isolated from only 8 patients and about eight healthy donors, whereas naive and central memory subsets came from all 30 or so donors. A total of roughly 98,000,000 sorted cells were examined across all samples, and a strong correlation was observed between cell number per subset and RNA yield. Overall results and qualifications from the work: In all four CD4+ subsets, TCRB CDR3 length was moderately but significantly shorter in type 1 diabetes patients. Naive, central memory and regulatory TCRB repertoires appeared to be more alike among patients than among healthy donors. Because cDNA was sequenced instead of genomic DNA, highly expressing activated cells could be over-represented, though the groups showed no difference in activation or CD3 levels. Because the HLA sub-analyses included only small numbers of individuals, any influence of HLA type on TCRB rearrangement was left unresolved. Shorter templates might be favored by PCR, yet because patient and control samples were amplified and corrected together, any such skew would affect both groups equally. At VDJ recombination sites, type 1 diabetes patients had fewer insertions and more deleted nucleotides, which implies abnormalities in thymic rearrangement.

Each donor gave one peripheral blood draw, averaging approximately 120 mL, which was collected into heparinised tubes. A BD FACSAria II was used to sort naive, central memory, regulatory and stem cell-like memory CD4+ T cells with a panel that included CD45RO, CCR7, CD25, CD127, CD95 and CD27. Every sorted population had a purity above 95%. PBMCs were separated immediately by Lymphoprep density gradient centrifugation and were stained directly, without being cultured. Samples were stained and sorted in pairs, with one healthy donor and one patient per experiment, so that batch effects were minimized. Cut back by 8 bases and 6 bases, the V and J ends lie 19 bases apart. The germline V gene (reference sequence) supplies CDR1 LNHDA and CDR2 SQIVND. From its cysteine to its phenylalanine, the CDR3 spans 14 amino acids. The sequence is cut down to CDR3 DNA, 42 bases in frame from base 1. As concerns this clone: Its antigen is still unknown. One base away there is no much larger clone; base qualities are not given.

The High Capacity cDNA Reverse Transcription Kit was used to reverse transcribe all of the isolated RNA, meaning that expressed TCRB transcripts were what got sequenced. Naive, central memory and regulatory T cell samples underwent deep immunoSEQ sequencing, averaging around 3.9 million total reads per sample. After sorted cells were lysed in RLT buffer, RNA was extracted with DNase-treated RNeasy Micro or Mini kits, with the choice depending on cell number. To prevent cross-contamination, every cell subset was processed on its own, while patient and healthy donor samples were processed together. TCRB sequences were amplified from cDNA with the immunoSEQ multiplex PCR, producing 87-bp fragments spanning the CDR3 region. Sequencing of the amplicons was performed on the Illumina HiSeq platform. Regarding the original processing steps: PCR bias was corrected computationally using synthetic template baselines, and reads within Hamming distance 2 were collapsed, with unmergeable singletons discarded. Reads were aligned against IMGT so that V, D and J genes, CDR3 length and insertions or deletions at six rearrangement sites could be assigned. Clonotype counts were normalized to sorted cell number within each subset before computing true diversity and Gini coefficients with the tcR R package. The overlap coefficient, calculated on TCRB nucleotide sequences, was used to quantify repertoire sharing. Out-of-frame TCRB sequences from naive cells were analyzed as a proxy for the pre-selection repertoire. The source is immuneACCESS, and TCRdb retained only in-frame sequences with V and J called. Part of the clones is not carried over; for the studies checked, unresolved V genes explain less than half of this, and the remainder is unexplained. V, J and clone size are those of that table, while D and trimming were read from the DNA. Recorded for this sample are about 900,000 clones; roughly a sixth of them occurred a single time. 0.02% to 0.025% of the sample is taken by the ten largest.

This sequence originates from a woman between 18 and 30 years old in good health. Sequenced: naive CD4+ T cells from blood. The meaning of the sample's cell subset or site label: true naive CD4+ T cells. Recombination connected TRBV19 to TRBJ1-2, and TRBD1 may be the D gene, going by 5 matching bases. The sequenced DNA: TGTGCCAGTTCCCTCGGGGGAACCGTGGATGGCTACACCTTC. It is translated as CASSLGGTVDGYTF.